This T cell receptor beta chain was sequenced in a study of T cells in localized non-small cell lung cancer. Study-level findings and limits: The study sequenced only one region of the tumor. As a result, intratumor heterogeneity could not be excluded and remains possible. Adjacent uninvolved lung tissue had the highest T cell clonality, exceeding tumor. Elevated circulating T cell density in blood was associated with longer overall survival. Appearance in adjacent lung was seen for a median roughly 50 of the top 100 tumor clones.

Remarks on this clone: The antigen remains unidentified.

Only in-frame clones appear in the TCRdb table, and some are missing; sequencing was by immunoSEQ multiplex PCR. The sample includes 15,000 to 25,000 clones, around 89% seen only once; the top ten take almost 8.5%. This CDR3 is 14 amino acids long. Trimming removed 4 bases at V and 0 bases at J, with 9 bases between. Germline V gene data show CDR1 as MNHEY and CDR2 as SVGAGI. This TCR came from a man between 40 and 70 years old with stage I lung adenocarcinoma. The material was peripheral blood, obtained before any cancer treatment. V is TRBV6-5 and J is TRBJ1-2; no firm D call. CDR3 amino acids: CASSFVGSNYGYTF. The CDR3 bases are TGTGCCAGCAGTTTCGTGGGTTCTAACTATGGCTACACCTTC.